The rows below give T cell receptor beta chains drawn from one sample of a study of OX40 agonist ivuxolimab in advanced cancers. The method was immunoSEQ multiplex PCR; TCRdb's version includes in-frame clones alone and lacks a portion of them. The sample contains 64,000 or so clones, 65% to 90% of which appear only once. The sequences come from CD4+ or CD8+ T cells sorted from blood, collected in a trial of the OX40 agonist ivuxolimab. Receptor source: an adult with an advanced solid tumor such as melanoma, head and neck, liver or kidney cancer. Both conserved end residues are part of each CDR3. The order of the fields is clone size, D gene, J gene, V gene, CDR3 protein, CDR3 DNA. A D gene is named only where the DNA matches it firmly. Size tells how often a clone was seen (once, few, many) or the class of an expanded clone, and some rows leave it out.

- TRBD1 TRBJ2-7 TRBV18 CASSPRDRVSYEQYF TGTGCCAGCTCACCCCGGGACAGGGTTTCCTACGAGCAGTACTTC
- - TRBJ2-1 TRBV6-5 CASNQGFAYNEQFF TGTGCCAGCAATCAAGGGTTTGCCTACAATGAGCAGTTCTTC
- - TRBJ2-1 TRBV20-1 CSASVDDEQFF TGCAGTGCTAGCGTGGATGATGAGCAGTTCTTC
- TRBD1 TRBJ1-1 TRBV5-1 CASSSLRGGETEAFF TGCGCCAGCAGCTCCTTAAGAGGGGGCGAAACTGAAGCTTTCTTT
- TRBD2 TRBJ2-1 TRBV6-6 CASSPSWGGNEQFF TGTGCCAGCAGCCCTTCCTGGGGGGGTAATGAGCAGTTCTTC
- - TRBJ1-2 TRBV5-1 CASSAPGARSYGYTF TGCGCCAGCAGCGCTCCCGGGGCCCGAAGTTATGGCTACACCTTC
- - TRBJ1-2 TRBV6-5 CASSYQGSGYTF TGTGCCAGCAGTTACCAGGGGTCTGGCTACACCTTC
- - TRBJ2-1 TRBV6-5 CASSGGVTSYNEQFF TGTGCCAGCAGCGGCGGGGTTACTTCCTACAATGAGCAGTTCTTC
- - TRBJ2-3 TRBV11-1 CASSHQGDTQYF TGTGCCAGCAGCCATCAGGGAGATACGCAGTATTTT
- - TRBJ2-2 TRBV5-1 CASSLAPGAGNTGELFF TGCGCCAGCAGCTTGGCTCCGGGCGCGGGGAACACCGGGGAGCTGTTTTTT
once TRBD1 TRBJ1-5 TRBV10-1 CASRIPPGQGACNQPQHF TGCGCCAGCAGGATCCCTCCGGGACAGGGGGCTTGCAATCAGCCCCAGCATTTT
- TRBD1 TRBJ2-7 TRBV7-9 CASSSPGQGIYEQYF TGTGCCAGCAGCTCTCCCGGACAGGGTATTTACGAGCAGTACTTC
- - TRBJ1-2 TRBV5-1 CASSFGTDYGYTF TGCGCCAGCAGCTTTGGGACCGACTATGGCTACACCTTC
few TRBD1 TRBJ2-7 TRBV2 CASSRTGDRGYEQYF TGTGCCAGCAGCCGAACAGGGGATAGGGGCTACGAGCAGTACTTC
- TRBD1 TRBJ2-3 TRBV29-1 CSVDRGGTDTQYF TGCAGCGTCGACAGGGGGGGCACAGATACGCAGTATTTT
- - TRBJ2-1 TRBV6-5 CASSRYNEQFF TGTGCCAGCAGTCGCTACAATGAGCAGTTCTTC
- - TRBJ2-7 TRBV28 CASRSGFYEQYF TGTGCCAGCAGGTCTGGGTTCTACGAGCAGTACTTC
few - TRBJ1-2 TRBV15 CATSESESYGYTF TGTGCCACCAGCGAGAGTGAGAGTTATGGCTACACCTTC
- TRBD2 TRBJ2-3 TRBV7-8 CASSLAGLAGGAFGLHF TGTGCCAGCAGCTTAGCCGGGCTAGCGGGGGGTGCGTTCGGCTTGCATTTT
- - TRBJ1-2 TRBV2 CASRESRLAQDSYGYTF TGTGCCAGCAGGGAGTCCCGCTTGGCCCAAGATAGCTATGGCTACACCTTC
- - TRBJ2-5 TRBV13 CASSPDRRVETQYF TGTGCCAGCAGTCCGGACCGACGAGTAGAGACCCAGTACTTC